The T cell receptor (beta chain) under discussion was sequenced for a study of beta chain features in type 1 diabetes. Notes on the study in general: Researchers report that Type 1 diabetes patients had moderately but significantly shorter TCRB CDR3s across all four CD4+ subsets.

This clone occurred a few times. What it binds is unknown. As every portion of the isolated RNA was reverse transcribed, the sequencing read expressed TCRB transcripts. Using immunoSEQ multiplex PCR, the repertoire was profiled, and TCRdb retains in-frame clones only, with some absent. There are hundreds of thousands of clones in the sample; over 13% occur only once, and approximately 0.039% lies in the top ten. CDR1 is ENHRY and CDR2 is SYGVKD in the germline V gene. The CDR3 totals 13 residues. Between the trimmed V and J ends, which lost 10 bases and 6 bases, there was a span of 18 bases. Sequenced sample: naive CD4+ T cells from blood. The TCR comes from a man younger than 35 with type 1 diabetes. The chain combines TRBV10-3 with TRBJ1-2; D not certain. This CDR3 reads CASLRTLQDGYTF. The CDR3 bases are TGTGCCAGCCTGAGGACTCTTCAAGATGGCTACACCTTC.